This section outlines one T cell receptor beta chain sequence together with its context. These data are taken from a study of blood T cell repertoires in COVID-19. Study context: Acute-phase and convalescent COVID-19 samples originated in the United States, Italy and Spain.

Germline V gives CDR1 SEHNR, CDR2 FQNEAQ (reference sequence). The CDR3 runs 16 residues. V lost 5 bases to trimming and J lost 2 bases; unmatched junction nucleotides: 6. Clones were read by immunoSEQ multiplex PCR, and TCRdb kept only the in-frame ones, dropping some. The profile shows 150,000 to 200,000 clones, 80% to 95% of them singletons. The chain recombines TRBV7-9 with TRBJ1-5; 10 bases agree with TRBD1. This sequence originates from a man between 25 and 39 years old with COVID-19, enrolled during active disease. What was sequenced was peripheral blood. CDR3 nucleotides: TGTGCCAGCAGCACGGGGACAGGGGACGGCAATCAGCCCCAGCATTTT. The encoded protein is CASSTGTGDGNQPQHF.